This T cell receptor beta chain emerged from a study of blood T cells in healthy people across ages. The use of a sample-barcoded 5' primer and a J-beta primer mix characterized a second PCR of roughly 7 to 11 cycles. TCRdb fed the 5' RACE reads into MiXCR, producing one record per CDR3 protein. In the table there are 600,000 to 850,000 distinct CDR3 sequences, 25% of which are singletons. Per the germline V gene, CDR1 is SGHTA and CDR2 is FQGTGA. The CDR3 has 16 amino acids. Separately, the same data were catalogued under a study of T cells of mothers and their children. That report adds: Every mother produced more than 8.5 million TCR beta CDR3 reads, whereas every child provided about 3 million. The data showed no persistent microchimeric T cell clones.

Sequences were obtained from blood. This TCR was sampled from a boy younger than 18 in good health. The chain recombines TRBV7-3 with TRBJ2-5; TRBD2 agrees at 9 bases. The J call may not be correct, given that the DNA end is closer to TRBJ2-1. The DNA for the CDR3 is TGTGCCAGCAGCCCCATGGGGCGGGGGGGTTTCAATGAGCAGTTCTTC. Amino acid sequence: CASSPMGRGGFNEQFF.